The TCR beta chain under discussion was sequenced for a study of cytomegalovirus exposure and HLA in healthy donors. Study observations and caveats: Excluded were some V segments that proved indistinguishable, including TRBV6-2 and TRBV6-3. A later analysis associated 15,000 to 20,000 TCR beta sequences with HLA alleles at a 0.05 false discovery rate. Per a prior analysis, the majority of TCR beta V segments were productive roughly 87% or roughly 30% of the time. Later analysis associated a missense DCLRE1C variant with TCR beta V- and J-gene trimming.

The PCR made use of 60 Vbeta and 13 Jbeta primers. The table came from immunoSEQ multiplex PCR; TCRdb's copy has only in-frame clones and leaves some out. The sample shows about 93,000 clones, roughly 67% of them seen only once. Turning to this clone: What it recognizes is unknown.

CDR1 and CDR2 from the germline V gene are SNHLY and FYNNEI. Between the trimmed V and J ends, which lost 7 bases and 8 bases, there was a span of 18 bases. The length of the CDR3 is 15 residues. This chain joins TRBV2 and TRBJ1-6, with D perhaps TRBD1 (6 bases). Sequenced sample: PBMCs. The TCR originated in a boy between 10 and 17 years old in good health and CMV-seropositive. The CDR3 spells CASTGTGQGYSPLHF. In nucleotides, the CDR3 is TGTGCCAGCACCGGAACGGGACAAGGGTATTCACCCCTCCACTTT.